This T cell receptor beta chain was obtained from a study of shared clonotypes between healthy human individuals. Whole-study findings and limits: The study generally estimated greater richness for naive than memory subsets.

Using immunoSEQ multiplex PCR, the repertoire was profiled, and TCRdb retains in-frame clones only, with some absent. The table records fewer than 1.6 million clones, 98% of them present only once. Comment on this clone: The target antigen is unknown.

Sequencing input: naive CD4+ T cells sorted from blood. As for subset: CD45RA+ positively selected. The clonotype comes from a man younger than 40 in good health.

CDR3 coding DNA: TGTGCCAGCAGGGTACAGGTTTCCACAGATACGCAGTATTTT. The encoded protein is CASRVQVSTDTQYF. This chain uses TRBV2 with TRBJ2-3; weak D call: TRBD1 (5 bases). The V gene's germline CDR1 is SNHLY and CDR2 FYNNEI. The CDR3 runs to 14 residues. Trimming pared 6 bases from V and 2 bases from J, leaving 12 bases between.